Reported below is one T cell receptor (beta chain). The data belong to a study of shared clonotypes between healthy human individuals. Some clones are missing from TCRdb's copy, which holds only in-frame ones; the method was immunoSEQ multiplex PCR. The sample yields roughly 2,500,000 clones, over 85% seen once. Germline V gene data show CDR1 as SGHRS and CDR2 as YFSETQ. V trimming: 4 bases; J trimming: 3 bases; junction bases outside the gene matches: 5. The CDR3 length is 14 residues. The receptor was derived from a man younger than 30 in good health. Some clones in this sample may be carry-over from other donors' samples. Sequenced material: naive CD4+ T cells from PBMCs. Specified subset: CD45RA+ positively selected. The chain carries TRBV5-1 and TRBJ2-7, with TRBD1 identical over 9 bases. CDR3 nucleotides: TGCGCCAGCAGCGTCGGGACAGGGCTCTACGAGCAGTACTTC. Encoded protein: CASSVGTGLYEQYF. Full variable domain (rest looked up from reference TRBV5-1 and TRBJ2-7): KAGVTQTPRYLIKTRGQQVTLSCSPISGHRSVSWYQQTPGQGLQFLFEYFSETQRNKGNFPGRFSGRQFSNSRSEMNVSTLELGDSALYLCASSVGTGLYEQYFGPGTRLTVT.